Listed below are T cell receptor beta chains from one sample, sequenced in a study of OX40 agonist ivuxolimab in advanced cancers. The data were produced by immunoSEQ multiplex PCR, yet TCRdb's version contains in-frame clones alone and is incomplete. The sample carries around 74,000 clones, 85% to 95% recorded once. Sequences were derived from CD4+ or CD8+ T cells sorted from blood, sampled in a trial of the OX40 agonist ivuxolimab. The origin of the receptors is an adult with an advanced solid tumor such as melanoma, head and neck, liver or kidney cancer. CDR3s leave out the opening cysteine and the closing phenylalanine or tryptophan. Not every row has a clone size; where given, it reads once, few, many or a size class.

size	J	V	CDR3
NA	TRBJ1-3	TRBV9	ASSVVSGSGNTIY
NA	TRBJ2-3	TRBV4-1	ASSHLLANTQY
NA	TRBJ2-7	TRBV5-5	ASSLGGSPYEQY
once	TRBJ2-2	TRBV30	AWSVGSGETGELF
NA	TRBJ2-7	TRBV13	ASSQDSYEQY
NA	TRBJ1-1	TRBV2	ASSEGWGLNTEAF
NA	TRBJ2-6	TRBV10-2	ASSILAGVSSGANVLT
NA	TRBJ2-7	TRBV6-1	ASSEEIEGQFYEQY
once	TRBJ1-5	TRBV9	ASRKGPDRPYSNQPQH
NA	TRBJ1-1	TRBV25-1	ASSESFWEMGNTEAF
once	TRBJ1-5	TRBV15	ATSRGGENQPQH
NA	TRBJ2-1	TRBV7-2	ASSFGGHNEQF
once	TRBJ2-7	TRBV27	ASSLSGQGASYEQY
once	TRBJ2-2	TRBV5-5	ASSPTVNTGELF
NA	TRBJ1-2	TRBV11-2	ASSLGGAGGYGYT
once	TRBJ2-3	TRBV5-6	ASSSTDTQY
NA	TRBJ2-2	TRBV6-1	ASSEEQGIGELF